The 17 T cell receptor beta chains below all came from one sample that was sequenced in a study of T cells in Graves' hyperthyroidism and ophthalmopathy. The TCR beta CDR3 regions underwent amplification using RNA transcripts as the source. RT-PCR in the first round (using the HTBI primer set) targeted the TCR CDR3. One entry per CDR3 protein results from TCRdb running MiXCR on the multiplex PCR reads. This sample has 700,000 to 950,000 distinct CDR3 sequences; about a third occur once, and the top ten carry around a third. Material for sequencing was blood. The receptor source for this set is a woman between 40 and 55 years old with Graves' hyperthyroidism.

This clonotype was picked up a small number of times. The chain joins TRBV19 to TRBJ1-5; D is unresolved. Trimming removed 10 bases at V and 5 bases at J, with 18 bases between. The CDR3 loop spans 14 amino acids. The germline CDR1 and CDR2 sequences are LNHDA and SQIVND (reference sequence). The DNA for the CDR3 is TGTGCCACCGCATGGCGGACGGCCGATCAGCCCCAGCATTTT. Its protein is CATAWRTADQPQHF.

In DNA form, the CDR3 reads TGCGCCAGCAGCCAAGATCCGGCGGGGGGGAGAGCTTTCTTT. It encodes CASSQDPAGGRAFF. The chain combines TRBV4-1 with TRBJ1-1; D is perhaps TRBD1 (5 bases). This CDR3 is 14 amino acids long. V was trimmed by 0 bases and J by 10 bases, leaving 15 bases between them. CDR1 MGHRA and CDR2 YSYEKL come from the germline V gene.

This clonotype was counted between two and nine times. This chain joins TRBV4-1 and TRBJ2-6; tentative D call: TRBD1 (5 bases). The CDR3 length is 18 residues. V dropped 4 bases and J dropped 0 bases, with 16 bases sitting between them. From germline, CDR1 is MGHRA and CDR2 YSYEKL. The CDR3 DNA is TGCGCCAGCAGCCCTTGCAGGGTTTGTGACTCTGGGGCCAACGTCCTGACTTTC. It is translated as CASSPCRVCDSGANVLTF.

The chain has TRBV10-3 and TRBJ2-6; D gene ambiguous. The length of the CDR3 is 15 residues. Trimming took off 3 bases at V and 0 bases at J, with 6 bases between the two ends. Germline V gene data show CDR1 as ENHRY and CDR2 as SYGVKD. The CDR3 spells CAISEKYSGANVLTF. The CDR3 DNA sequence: TGTGCCATCAGTGAAAAGTACTCTGGGGCCAACGTCCTGACTTTC.

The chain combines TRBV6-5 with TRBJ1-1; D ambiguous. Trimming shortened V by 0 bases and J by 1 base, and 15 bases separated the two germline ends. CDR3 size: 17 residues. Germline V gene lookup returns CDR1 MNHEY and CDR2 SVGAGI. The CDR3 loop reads CASSYSSSRSENTEAFF. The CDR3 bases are TGTGCCAGCAGTTACTCGTCGTCCCGTTCAGAGAACACTGAAGCTTTCTTT.

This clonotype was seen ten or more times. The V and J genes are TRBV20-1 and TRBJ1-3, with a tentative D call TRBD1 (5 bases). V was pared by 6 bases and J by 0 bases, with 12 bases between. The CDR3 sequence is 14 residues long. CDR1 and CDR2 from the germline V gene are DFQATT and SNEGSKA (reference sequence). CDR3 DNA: TGCAGTGCCTACGACAGTATCTCTGGAAACACCATATATTTT. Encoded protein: CSAYDSISGNTIYF.

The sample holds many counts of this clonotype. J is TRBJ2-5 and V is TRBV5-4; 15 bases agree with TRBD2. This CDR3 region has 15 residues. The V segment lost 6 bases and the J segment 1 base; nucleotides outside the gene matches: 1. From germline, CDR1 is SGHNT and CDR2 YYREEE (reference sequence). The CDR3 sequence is CASTGLAGGQETQYF. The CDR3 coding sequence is TGTGCCAGCACGGGACTAGCGGGGGGCCAAGAGACCCAGTACTTC.

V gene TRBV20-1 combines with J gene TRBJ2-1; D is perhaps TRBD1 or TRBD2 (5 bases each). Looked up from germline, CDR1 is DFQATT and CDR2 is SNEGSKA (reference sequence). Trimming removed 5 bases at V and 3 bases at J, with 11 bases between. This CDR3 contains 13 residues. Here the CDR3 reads CSAFGTDYNEQFF. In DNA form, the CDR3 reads TGCAGTGCTTTTGGGACGGACTACAATGAGCAGTTCTTC.

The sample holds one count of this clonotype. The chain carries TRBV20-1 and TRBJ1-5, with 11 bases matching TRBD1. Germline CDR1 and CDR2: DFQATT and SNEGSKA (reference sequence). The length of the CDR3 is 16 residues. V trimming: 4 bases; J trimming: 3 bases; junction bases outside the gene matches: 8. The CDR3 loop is CSAIATGQGVNQPQHF. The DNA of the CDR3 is TGCAGTGCTATAGCCACGGGACAGGGGGTCAATCAGCCCCAGCATTTT.

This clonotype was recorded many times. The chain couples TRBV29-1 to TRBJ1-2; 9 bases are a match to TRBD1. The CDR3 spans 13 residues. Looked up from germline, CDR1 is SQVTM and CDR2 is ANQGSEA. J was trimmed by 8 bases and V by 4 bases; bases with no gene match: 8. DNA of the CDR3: TGCAGCGTTGTTTGGACAGGGGCCTCGGGCTACACCTTC. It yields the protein CSVVWTGASGYTF.

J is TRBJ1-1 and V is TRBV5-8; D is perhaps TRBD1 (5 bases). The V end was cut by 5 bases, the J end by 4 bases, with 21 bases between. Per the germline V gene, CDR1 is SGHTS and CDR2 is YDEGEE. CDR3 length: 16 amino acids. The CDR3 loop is CASREGLRTQGTEAFF. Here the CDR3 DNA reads TGTGCCAGCAGGGAGGGATTGCGGACCCAGGGCACTGAAGCTTTCTTT.

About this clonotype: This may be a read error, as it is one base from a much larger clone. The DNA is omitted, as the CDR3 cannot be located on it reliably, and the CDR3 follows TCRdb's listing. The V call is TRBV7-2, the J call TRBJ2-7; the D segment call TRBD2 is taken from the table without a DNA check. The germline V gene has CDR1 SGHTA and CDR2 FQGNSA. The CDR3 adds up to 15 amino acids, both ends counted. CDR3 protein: CASSLVGRGNYEQCF.

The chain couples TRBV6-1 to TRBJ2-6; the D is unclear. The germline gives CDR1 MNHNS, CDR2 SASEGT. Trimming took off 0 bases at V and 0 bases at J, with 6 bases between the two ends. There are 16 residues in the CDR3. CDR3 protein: CASSEALGSGANVLTF. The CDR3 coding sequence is TGTGCCAGCAGTGAAGCTCTGGGCTCTGGGGCCAACGTCCTGACTTTC.

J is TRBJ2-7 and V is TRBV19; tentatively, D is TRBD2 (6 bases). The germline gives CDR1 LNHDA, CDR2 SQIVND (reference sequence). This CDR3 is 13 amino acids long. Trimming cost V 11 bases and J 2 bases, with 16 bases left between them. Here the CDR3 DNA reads TGTGCCTGTCCAGCGGGCCTGACCTACGAGCAGTACTTC. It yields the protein CACPAGLTYEQYF.

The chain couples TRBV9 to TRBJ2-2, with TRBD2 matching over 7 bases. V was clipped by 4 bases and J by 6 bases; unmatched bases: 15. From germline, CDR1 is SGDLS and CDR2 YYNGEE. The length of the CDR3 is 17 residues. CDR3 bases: TGTGCCAGCAGCCAAGATCCCCCGCGGGAGCGCCCCGGGGAGCTGTTTTTT. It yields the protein CASSQDPPRERPGELFF. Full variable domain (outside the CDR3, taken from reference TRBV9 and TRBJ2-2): DSGVTQTPKHLITATGQRVTLRCSPRSGDLSVYWYQQSLDQGLQFLIQYYNGEERAKGNILERFSAQQFPDLHSELNLSSLELGDSALYFCASSQDPPRERPGELFFGEGSRLTVL.

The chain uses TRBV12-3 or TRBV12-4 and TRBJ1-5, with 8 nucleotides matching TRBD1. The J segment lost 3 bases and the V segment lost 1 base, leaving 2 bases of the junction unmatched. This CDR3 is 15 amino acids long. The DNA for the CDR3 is TGTGCCAGCAGTTTAGGGGACAGGAACAATCAGCCCCAGCATTTT. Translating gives CASSLGDRNNQPQHF.

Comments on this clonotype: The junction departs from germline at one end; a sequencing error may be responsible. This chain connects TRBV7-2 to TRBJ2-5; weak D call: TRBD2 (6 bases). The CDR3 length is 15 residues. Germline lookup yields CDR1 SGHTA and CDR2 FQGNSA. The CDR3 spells CASSLAGRWQGTQYF. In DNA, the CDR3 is TGTGCCAGCAGCTTAGCAGGGAGGTGGCAAGGGACCCAGTACTTC.